Listed below are T cell receptor beta chains from one sample, sequenced in a study of blood T cell repertoires in COVID-19. Clones were sequenced by immunoSEQ multiplex PCR, and TCRdb holds only the in-frame ones, with some missing. The repertoire holds roughly 250,000 clones, with about 85% as singletons. The sequenced sample consisted of peripheral blood. The receptors stem from a human donor with COVID-19, enrolled during active disease. The donor label of this sample is uncertain. Each CDR3 is given with its conserved first and last residue. D genes are given only for firm matches. Size values are once, few and many counts, or a class for expanded clones, and some rows have none.

J	size	V	D	DNA	CDR3
TRBJ1-1	-	TRBV11-2	-	TGTGCCAGCAGCTTAGCAGGGGTGGTAGCTTTCTTT	CASSLAGVVAFF
TRBJ2-7	-	TRBV5-1	-	TGCGCCAGCAGCTTGGCGGGGCGGGGAGGATACGAGCAGTACTTC	CASSLAGRGGYEQYF
TRBJ2-1	-	TRBV3-1/TRBV3-2	TRBD2	TGTGCCAGCAGCCACGGGACTAGAGATGAGCAGTTCTTC	CASSHGTRDEQFF
TRBJ1-2	-	TRBV6-5	-	TGTGCCAGCAGTTACTTTAACAGGCAGAGCGGCTACACCTTC	CASSYFNRQSGYTF
TRBJ1-1	-	TRBV2	TRBD1	TGTGCCACCCTGGACAGGGAGGGATATAGCACTGAAGCTTTCTTT	CATLDREGYSTEAFF
TRBJ2-5	once	TRBV5-4	TRBD1	TGTGCCAGCAGCTTGGACAGGGGACCGACCCAGTACTTC	CASSLDRGPTQYF
TRBJ2-5	-	TRBV10-2	-	TGCGCCAGCACAGGGGCAGGTGTATGGGAGACCCAGTACTTC	CASTGAGVWETQYF
TRBJ2-7	-	TRBV28	TRBD1	TGTGCCAGCAGCCCTCCCGACAGGGGCGTTCAGTACTTC	CASSPPDRGVQYF
TRBJ2-6	-	TRBV18	-	TGTGCCAGCAAAGGGGGATCTGGGGCCAACGTCCTGACTTTC	CASKGGSGANVLTF
TRBJ2-3	-	TRBV29-1	-	TGCAGCGTTGAGGGAGCAGATACGCAGTATTTT	CSVEGADTQYF
TRBJ1-4	-	TRBV6-6	TRBD1	TGTGCCAGCAGGCGACAGGGGCAGGATGAAAAACTGTTTTTT	CASRRQGQDEKLFF
TRBJ2-5	-	TRBV6-2/TRBV6-3	TRBD2	TGTGCCAGCAGTTACGAGGCGGGAGGAGTGGAGACCCAGTACTTC	CASSYEAGGVETQYF
TRBJ2-5	-	TRBV30	TRBD2	TGTGCCCGGAGGAAACATGGGACTAGCGGGAGGGCCTGGAGTGGAGAGACCCAGTACTTC	CARRKHGTSGRAWSGETQYF
TRBJ2-7	-	TRBV4-3	-	TGCGCCAGCAGCCAAACCCCGTTAGGGGCCTACGAGCAGTACTTC	CASSQTPLGAYEQYF
TRBJ2-5	-	TRBV6-5	TRBD1	TGTGCCAGCAGCCCCAGGACAGGGGTCCAAGAGACCCAGTACTTC	CASSPRTGVQETQYF
TRBJ2-2	-	TRBV10-2	TRBD1	TGCGCCAGCACCATAGGGACCAGGGGGCAGGGGGAGCTGTTTTTT	CASTIGTRGQGELFF
TRBJ2-3	once	TRBV19	TRBD2	TGTGCCAGTAGTAAGCTAGCGGGGTTCACAGATACGCAGTATTTT	CASSKLAGFTDTQYF
TRBJ2-5	once	TRBV9	TRBD2	TGTGCCAGCAGCGTAGGACTAGCGGGAGGGGAAGGGACCCAGTACTTC	CASSVGLAGGEGTQYF
TRBJ2-7	-	TRBV3-1/TRBV3-2	-	TGTGCCAGCAGCCAATACGGGGAGCAGTACTTC	CASSQYGEQYF
TRBJ2-2	once	TRBV21-1	-	TGTGCCAGCAGCAAACGCAAACTAGCAGGAACCGGGGAGCTGTTTTTT	CASSKRKLAGTGELFF
TRBJ2-3	once	TRBV5-1	TRBD2	TGCGCCAGCAGCCCGGGACTAGCGGGAACAGATACGCAGTATTTT	CASSPGLAGTDTQYF
TRBJ2-3	-	TRBV27	TRBD2	TGTGCCAGCAGTCCCCACGGGGGGGGGACGCAGTATTTT	CASSPHGGGTQYF
TRBJ2-7	-	TRBV7-2	TRBD2	TGTGCCAGCAGCTTAGCGTTGGCTAGCGGGAGGGCCCCCTACGAGCAGTACTTC	CASSLALASGRAPYEQYF
TRBJ2-1	-	TRBV5-1	-	TGCGCCAGCAGCTTAGAAGCGCTCTCCTACAATGAGCAGTTCTTC	CASSLEALSYNEQFF
TRBJ1-4	-	TRBV28	TRBD1	TGTGCCAGCAAAAGATGGACAGGGGCTAATGAAAAACTGTTTTTT	CASKRWTGANEKLFF
TRBJ2-1	-	TRBV6-4	TRBD2	TGTGCCAGCAGTGAGTTCGGGACTAGTGGTAATGAGCAGTTCTTC	CASSEFGTSGNEQFF
TRBJ1-2	-	TRBV18	-	TGTGCCAGCTCACCCGGACGGCAGCGGGGCTATGGCTACACCTTC	CASSPGRQRGYGYTF
TRBJ1-1	-	TRBV5-6	-	TGTGCCAGCAGCGTCGGCAGGGTGGGGCCACAAGCTTTCTTT	CASSVGRVGPQAFF